This TCR beta chain was found in a study of blood T cell repertoires in COVID-19. Turning to the study itself: Material from acute and convalescent COVID-19 was sourced from the United States, Italy and Spain. Nucleic acid was either cDNA or gDNA, and it came from T cells, B-cell-depleted T cells, or PBMCs.

The germline gives CDR1 MDHEN, CDR2 SYDVKM. The CDR3 contains 16 residues. V was cut by 1 base and J by 2 bases, with 9 bases left in between. Per the authors' pipeline: Using reference gene primer amplification, nucleated cell counts were estimated. Repertoires were generated with immunoSEQ multiplex PCR, while TCRdb's copy carries only in-frame clones and drops some. That table gives V, J and clone size, and the DNA gave D and trimming. The data hold tens of thousands of clones, with roughly 80% observed a single time. The source is a woman in her 70s with acute or convalescent COVID-19. The V gene is TRBV28, the J gene TRBJ2-6; D might be TRBD2 (6 bases). Sequencing was performed on peripheral blood. In nucleotides, the CDR3 is TGTGCCAGCAGTTTATTAGCGGTACCTGGGGCCAACGTCCTGACTTTC. Its translation is CASSLLAVPGANVLTF.